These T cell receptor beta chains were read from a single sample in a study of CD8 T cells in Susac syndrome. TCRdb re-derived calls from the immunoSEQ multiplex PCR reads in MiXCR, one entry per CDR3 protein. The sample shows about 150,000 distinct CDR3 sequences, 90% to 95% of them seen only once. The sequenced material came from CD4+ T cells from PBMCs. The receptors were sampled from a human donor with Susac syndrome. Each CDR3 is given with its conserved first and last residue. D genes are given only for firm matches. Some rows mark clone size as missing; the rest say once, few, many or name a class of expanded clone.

cdr3_aa: CASSTRQGDDEQFF
cdr3_nt: TGTGCCAGCAGCACCCGACAGGGGGACGATGAGCAGTTCTTC
cdr3_length: 14
clone_size: -
d_call: TRBD1
v_call: TRBV7-9
j_call: TRBJ2-1

cdr3_aa: CSAETGQALSYEQYF
cdr3_nt: TGCAGTGCAGAGACGGGACAGGCCTTATCCTACGAGCAGTACTTC
cdr3_length: 15
clone_size: once
d_call: TRBD1
v_call: TRBV20-1
j_call: TRBJ2-7

cdr3_aa: CSARARDRANNEQFF
cdr3_nt: TGCAGTGCTAGAGCTAGGGATCGCGCCAACAATGAGCAGTTCTTC
cdr3_length: 15
clone_size: -
d_call: -
v_call: TRBV20-1
j_call: TRBJ2-1

cdr3_aa: CASSLALAGNNEQFF
cdr3_nt: TGCGCCAGCAGCTTGGCTCTAGCGGGGAACAATGAGCAGTTCTTC
cdr3_length: 15
clone_size: once
d_call: TRBD2
v_call: TRBV5-1
j_call: TRBJ2-1

cdr3_aa: CSARDLVYDQPQHF
cdr3_nt: TGCAGTGCTAGAGATCTTGTTTACGATCAGCCCCAGCATTTT
cdr3_length: 14
clone_size: -
d_call: -
v_call: TRBV20-1
j_call: TRBJ1-5

cdr3_aa: CASSFGGAYGYTF
cdr3_nt: TGCGCCAGCAGCTTCGGGGGTGCCTATGGCTACACCTTC
cdr3_length: 13
clone_size: -
d_call: -
v_call: TRBV5-1
j_call: TRBJ1-2

cdr3_aa: CASSPGGHSYEQYF
cdr3_nt: TGCGCCAGCAGCCCGGGTGGGCACTCCTACGAGCAGTACTTC
cdr3_length: 14
clone_size: few
d_call: -
v_call: TRBV4-1
j_call: TRBJ2-7

cdr3_aa: CASSYSTSSVAETQYF
cdr3_nt: TGTGCCAGCAGTTACTCGACTAGCTCGGTTGCAGAGACCCAGTACTTC
cdr3_length: 16
clone_size: -
d_call: TRBD2
v_call: TRBV6-5
j_call: TRBJ2-5

cdr3_aa: CASSRLSTRGVEQYF
cdr3_nt: TGTGCCAGTAGTAGATTATCGACTAGGGGCGTAGAGCAGTACTTC
cdr3_length: 15
clone_size: -
d_call: -
v_call: TRBV19
j_call: TRBJ2-7

cdr3_aa: CASAGDSQPQHF
cdr3_nt: TGTGCCAGCGCAGGTGATAGTCAGCCCCAGCATTTT
cdr3_length: 12
clone_size: -
d_call: -
v_call: TRBV6-2/TRBV6-3
j_call: TRBJ1-5

cdr3_aa: CASSPGHDHRGYTF
cdr3_nt: TGTGCCAGCAGCCCCGGACACGACCATAGGGGCTACACCTTC
cdr3_length: 14
clone_size: once
d_call: -
v_call: TRBV7-8
j_call: TRBJ1-2

cdr3_aa: CASVPPGVDTQYF
cdr3_nt: TGTGCCAGCGTGCCCCCGGGGGTAGATACGCAGTATTTT
cdr3_length: 13
clone_size: -
d_call: -
v_call: TRBV12-3/TRBV12-4
j_call: TRBJ2-3

cdr3_aa: CASSRQGWESPLHF
cdr3_nt: TGCGCCAGCAGCCGACAGGGCTGGGAATCACCCCTCCACTTT
cdr3_length: 14
clone_size: -
d_call: TRBD1
v_call: TRBV4-3
j_call: TRBJ1-6

cdr3_aa: CAGQGASDEQYF
cdr3_nt: TGTGCCGGACAGGGTGCCAGCGACGAGCAGTACTTC
cdr3_length: 12
clone_size: -
d_call: TRBD1
v_call: TRBV2
j_call: TRBJ2-7

cdr3_aa: CASSLDPSYEQYF
cdr3_nt: TGTGCCAGCAGCTTGGATCCCTCCTACGAGCAGTACTTC
cdr3_length: 13
clone_size: few
d_call: -
v_call: TRBV5-1
j_call: TRBJ2-7

cdr3_aa: CASSPIQGDEQFF
cdr3_nt: TGTGCCAGCTCACCGATCCAGGGGGATGAGCAGTTCTTC
cdr3_length: 13
clone_size: few
d_call: TRBD1
v_call: TRBV18
j_call: TRBJ2-1

cdr3_aa: CASRGSNSPLHF
cdr3_nt: TGTGCCAGCAGGGGTTCTAATTCACCCCTCCACTTT
cdr3_length: 12
clone_size: -
d_call: -
v_call: TRBV12-3/TRBV12-4
j_call: TRBJ1-6

cdr3_aa: CASSQAPSGGASGELFF
cdr3_nt: TGTGCCAGCAGCCAAGCTCCTAGCGGGGGGGCCAGCGGGGAGCTGTTTTTT
cdr3_length: 17
clone_size: -
d_call: TRBD2
v_call: TRBV3-1
j_call: TRBJ2-2

cdr3_aa: CASSFTDGETQYF
cdr3_nt: TGTGCCAGCAGCTTCACGGATGGAGAGACCCAGTACTTC
cdr3_length: 13
clone_size: -
d_call: -
v_call: TRBV5-6
j_call: TRBJ2-5

cdr3_aa: CASSRLQGASYEQYF
cdr3_nt: TGTGCCAGCAGCAGACTACAGGGGGCGTCCTACGAGCAGTACTTC
cdr3_length: 15
clone_size: -
d_call: TRBD1
v_call: TRBV7-8
j_call: TRBJ2-7

cdr3_aa: CASSRGGSGDTQYF
cdr3_nt: TGTGCCAGCAGCCGTGGTGGTTCAGGAGATACGCAGTATTTT
cdr3_length: 14
clone_size: -
d_call: -
v_call: TRBV7-6
j_call: TRBJ2-3

cdr3_aa: CASSLSRGDEQYF
cdr3_nt: TGTGCCAGCAGCCTATCGCGGGGAGACGAGCAGTACTTC
cdr3_length: 13
clone_size: once
d_call: -
v_call: TRBV7-9
j_call: TRBJ2-7

cdr3_aa: CASSQVQGQAFF
cdr3_nt: TGCGCCAGCAGCCAAGTCCAGGGCCAAGCTTTCTTT
cdr3_length: 12
clone_size: -
d_call: -
v_call: TRBV4-1
j_call: TRBJ1-1

cdr3_aa: CASSQEAGGSADTQYF
cdr3_nt: TGCGCCAGCAGCCAAGAAGCGGGGGGATCGGCAGATACGCAGTATTTT
cdr3_length: 16
clone_size: -
d_call: TRBD2
v_call: TRBV4-1
j_call: TRBJ2-3

cdr3_aa: CASSLVGADTEAFF
cdr3_nt: TGTGCCAGCAGCTTAGTGGGGGCCGACACTGAAGCTTTCTTT
cdr3_length: 14
clone_size: few
d_call: -
v_call: TRBV7-9
j_call: TRBJ1-1

cdr3_aa: CSASPKHSGANVLTF
cdr3_nt: TGCAGTGCTAGTCCCAAACACTCTGGGGCCAACGTCCTGACTTTC
cdr3_length: 15
clone_size: -
d_call: -
v_call: TRBV20-1
j_call: TRBJ2-6

cdr3_aa: CASSPLPNTGELFF
cdr3_nt: TGTGCCAGCAGTCCACTGCCGAACACCGGGGAGCTGTTTTTT
cdr3_length: 14
clone_size: -
d_call: -
v_call: TRBV12-3/TRBV12-4
j_call: TRBJ2-2

cdr3_aa: CSADKPGQAYEQYF
cdr3_nt: TGCAGTGCTGACAAACCGGGACAGGCCTACGAGCAGTACTTC
cdr3_length: 14
clone_size: -
d_call: TRBD1
v_call: TRBV20-1
j_call: TRBJ2-7

cdr3_aa: CASSRQLSSTDTQYF
cdr3_nt: TGTGCCAGCAGCCGCCAACTATCTAGCACAGATACGCAGTATTTT
cdr3_length: 15
clone_size: -
d_call: -
v_call: TRBV14
j_call: TRBJ2-3

cdr3_aa: CASSLGRTGSGAGELFF
cdr3_nt: TGTGCCAGCAGCTTAGGACGGACAGGGAGTGGGGCCGGGGAGCTGTTTTTT
cdr3_length: 17
clone_size: -
d_call: TRBD1
v_call: TRBV7-2
j_call: TRBJ2-2

cdr3_aa: CASSRLNYGYTF
cdr3_nt: TGTGCCAGCAGCCGTCTTAACTATGGCTACACCTTC
cdr3_length: 12
clone_size: -
d_call: -
v_call: TRBV5-6
j_call: TRBJ1-2

cdr3_aa: CASLGAETQYF
cdr3_nt: TGTGCCAGCCTGGGCGCCGAGACCCAGTACTTC
cdr3_length: 11
clone_size: -
d_call: -
v_call: TRBV25-1
j_call: TRBJ2-5

cdr3_aa: CASSFSSDQPQHF
cdr3_nt: TGTGCCAGCAGCTTCAGTAGCGATCAGCCCCAGCATTTT
cdr3_length: 13
clone_size: -
d_call: -
v_call: TRBV7-6
j_call: TRBJ1-5

cdr3_aa: CASRTGLAVGELFF
cdr3_nt: TGTGCCAGCAGAACGGGACTAGCCGTGGGGGAGCTGTTTTTT
cdr3_length: 14
clone_size: -
d_call: TRBD2
v_call: TRBV6-5
j_call: TRBJ2-2

cdr3_aa: CASRGTAYNEQFF
cdr3_nt: TGTGCCAGTAGGGGGACAGCGTACAATGAGCAGTTCTTC
cdr3_length: 13
clone_size: -
d_call: TRBD1
v_call: TRBV19
j_call: TRBJ2-1

cdr3_aa: CASSFDRGLGETQYF
cdr3_nt: TGTGCCAGCAGCTTTGACAGGGGGCTTGGGGAGACCCAGTACTTC
cdr3_length: 15
clone_size: -
d_call: TRBD1
v_call: TRBV7-2
j_call: TRBJ2-5

cdr3_aa: CASSYTPGTVYNEQFF
cdr3_nt: TGTGCCAGCAGTTACACCCCTGGGACGGTCTACAATGAGCAGTTCTTC
cdr3_length: 16
clone_size: -
d_call: -
v_call: TRBV6-5
j_call: TRBJ2-1

cdr3_aa: CSVDRANYGYTF
cdr3_nt: TGCAGCGTTGACAGGGCCAACTATGGCTACACCTTC
cdr3_length: 12
clone_size: -
d_call: -
v_call: TRBV29-1
j_call: TRBJ1-2

cdr3_aa: CASSFRAEAFF
cdr3_nt: TGTGCCAGCAGTTTTAGGGCTGAAGCTTTCTTT
cdr3_length: 11
clone_size: -
d_call: -
v_call: TRBV6-5
j_call: TRBJ1-1

cdr3_aa: CATSQQGSGPGGEQYF
cdr3_nt: TGTGCCACCTCCCAGCAGGGTAGCGGCCCTGGGGGCGAGCAGTACTTC
cdr3_length: 16
clone_size: -
d_call: -
v_call: TRBV3-1
j_call: TRBJ2-7

cdr3_aa: CASSQLNGNPTDTQYF
cdr3_nt: TGTGCCAGCAGCCAATTGAACGGGAACCCCACAGATACGCAGTATTTT
cdr3_length: 16
clone_size: -
d_call: -
v_call: TRBV4-2
j_call: TRBJ2-3

cdr3_aa: CASASQGDTEAFF
cdr3_nt: TGTGCCAGCGCGTCACAAGGGGACACTGAAGCTTTCTTT
cdr3_length: 13
clone_size: -
d_call: -
v_call: TRBV18
j_call: TRBJ1-1

cdr3_aa: CATSTNRNSGANVLTF
cdr3_nt: TGTGCCACCAGCACCAACAGGAACTCTGGGGCCAACGTCCTGACTTTC
cdr3_length: 16
clone_size: once
d_call: -
v_call: TRBV15
j_call: TRBJ2-6

cdr3_aa: CASKTAANTEAFF
cdr3_nt: TGTGCCAGCAAGACGGCAGCGAACACTGAAGCTTTCTTT
cdr3_length: 13
clone_size: once
d_call: -
v_call: TRBV12-3/TRBV12-4
j_call: TRBJ1-1

cdr3_aa: CATRGYERNTIYF
cdr3_nt: TGTGCCACCAGGGGATACGAAAGAAACACCATATATTTT
cdr3_length: 13
clone_size: -
d_call: -
v_call: TRBV6-5
j_call: TRBJ1-3

cdr3_aa: CSVEWQAPGTDTQYF
cdr3_nt: TGCAGCGTTGAGTGGCAGGCGCCAGGCACAGATACGCAGTATTTT
cdr3_length: 15
clone_size: -
d_call: -
v_call: TRBV29-1
j_call: TRBJ2-3

cdr3_aa: CSVEKGVGDTEAFF
cdr3_nt: TGCAGCGTTGAGAAGGGGGTCGGCGACACTGAAGCTTTCTTT
cdr3_length: 14
clone_size: -
d_call: -
v_call: TRBV29-1
j_call: TRBJ1-1

cdr3_aa: CASSVAGRRETQYF
cdr3_nt: TGTGCCAGCAGTGTAGCGGGGAGGCGGGAGACCCAGTACTTC
cdr3_length: 14
clone_size: -
d_call: TRBD2
v_call: TRBV12-3/TRBV12-4
j_call: TRBJ2-5

cdr3_aa: CSAKGGGAFSGANVLTF
cdr3_nt: TGCAGTGCTAAGGGGGGGGGAGCGTTCTCTGGGGCCAACGTCCTGACTTTC
cdr3_length: 17
clone_size: -
d_call: -
v_call: TRBV20-1
j_call: TRBJ2-6

cdr3_aa: CASSPQRGGSYGYTF
cdr3_nt: TGTGCCAGCAGCCCCCAGCGGGGCGGTTCCTATGGCTACACCTTC
cdr3_length: 15
clone_size: -
d_call: -
v_call: TRBV3-1
j_call: TRBJ1-2

cdr3_aa: CSASGGQGRAYEQYF
cdr3_nt: TGCAGTGCTAGCGGTGGACAGGGGCGAGCCTACGAGCAGTACTTC
cdr3_length: 15
clone_size: -
d_call: TRBD1
v_call: TRBV20-1
j_call: TRBJ2-7

cdr3_aa: CASSQTGTYNSPLHF
cdr3_nt: TGTGCCAGCAGCCAAACAGGGACCTATAATTCACCCCTCCACTTT
cdr3_length: 15
clone_size: -
d_call: -
v_call: TRBV3-1
j_call: TRBJ1-6

cdr3_aa: CASSQEGVNEQFF
cdr3_nt: TGTGCCAGCAGCCAAGAGGGAGTCAATGAGCAGTTCTTC
cdr3_length: 13
clone_size: once
d_call: -
v_call: TRBV3-1
j_call: TRBJ2-1

cdr3_aa: CSVLTGGTEAFF
cdr3_nt: TGCAGCGTCTTGACAGGGGGCACTGAAGCTTTCTTT
cdr3_length: 12
clone_size: -
d_call: TRBD1
v_call: TRBV29-1
j_call: TRBJ1-1

cdr3_aa: CAGQGSNTEAFF
cdr3_nt: TGTGCCGGACAGGGTTCGAACACTGAAGCTTTCTTT
cdr3_length: 12
clone_size: -
d_call: TRBD1
v_call: TRBV2
j_call: TRBJ1-1

cdr3_aa: CASSPQRGSYNEQFF
cdr3_nt: TGTGCCAGCTCACCACAGCGGGGCTCCTACAATGAGCAGTTCTTC
cdr3_length: 15
clone_size: -
d_call: TRBD2
v_call: TRBV18
j_call: TRBJ2-1

cdr3_aa: CSVEEGGAAAFF
cdr3_nt: TGCAGCGTTGAAGAGGGGGGGGCTGCTGCTTTCTTT
cdr3_length: 12
clone_size: -
d_call: -
v_call: TRBV29-1
j_call: TRBJ1-1

cdr3_aa: CASSWTGGSTSYEQYF
cdr3_nt: TGCGCCAGCAGCTGGACAGGGGGCTCCACTTCCTACGAGCAGTACTTC
cdr3_length: 16
clone_size: -
d_call: TRBD1
v_call: TRBV5-1
j_call: TRBJ2-7

cdr3_aa: CASSLLPDTHGQLNGYTF
cdr3_nt: TGCGCCAGCAGCTTGCTGCCAGATACTCACGGACAGTTAAATGGCTACACCTTC
cdr3_length: 18
clone_size: -
d_call: -
v_call: TRBV5-1
j_call: TRBJ1-2

cdr3_aa: CAISLAPQETQYF
cdr3_nt: TGTGCCATCAGCCTAGCACCGCAAGAGACCCAGTACTTC
cdr3_length: 13
clone_size: -
d_call: -
v_call: TRBV10-3
j_call: TRBJ2-5